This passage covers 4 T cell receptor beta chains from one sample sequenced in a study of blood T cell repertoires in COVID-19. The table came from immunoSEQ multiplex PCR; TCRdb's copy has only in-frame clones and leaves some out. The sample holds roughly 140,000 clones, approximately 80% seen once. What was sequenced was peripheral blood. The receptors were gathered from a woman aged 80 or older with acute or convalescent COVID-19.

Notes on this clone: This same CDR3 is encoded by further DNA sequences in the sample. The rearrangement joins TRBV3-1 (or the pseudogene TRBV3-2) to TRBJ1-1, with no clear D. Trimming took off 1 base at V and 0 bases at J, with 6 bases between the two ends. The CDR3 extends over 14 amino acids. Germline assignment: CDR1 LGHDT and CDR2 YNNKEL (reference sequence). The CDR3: CASSQVQMNTEAFF. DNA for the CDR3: TGTGCCAGCAGCCAAGTCCAGATGAACACTGAAGCTTTCTTT.

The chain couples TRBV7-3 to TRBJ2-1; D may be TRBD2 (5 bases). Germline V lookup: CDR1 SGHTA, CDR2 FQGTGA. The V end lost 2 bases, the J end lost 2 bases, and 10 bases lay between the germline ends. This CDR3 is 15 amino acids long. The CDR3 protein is CASSLRRSTYNEQFF. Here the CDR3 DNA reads TGTGCCAGCAGCTTACGGAGGTCCACCTACAATGAGCAGTTCTTC.

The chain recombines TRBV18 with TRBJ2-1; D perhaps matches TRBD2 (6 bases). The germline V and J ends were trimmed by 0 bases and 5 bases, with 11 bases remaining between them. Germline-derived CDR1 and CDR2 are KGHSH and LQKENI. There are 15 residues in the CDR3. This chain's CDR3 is CASSPPEGLNNEQFF. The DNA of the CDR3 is TGTGCCAGCTCACCACCGGAGGGCCTCAACAATGAGCAGTTCTTC.

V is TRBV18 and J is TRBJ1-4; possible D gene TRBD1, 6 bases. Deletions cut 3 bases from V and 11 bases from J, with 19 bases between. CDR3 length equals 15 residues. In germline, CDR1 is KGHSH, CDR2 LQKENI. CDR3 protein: CASSPGLQGIGKLFF. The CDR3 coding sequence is TGTGCCAGCTCACCGGGTCTACAGGGAATCGGGAAACTGTTTTTT.